This record concerns one T cell receptor beta chain sequence. Its antigen is unknown. Universal primer sites and UMIs were introduced during 5'RACE template-switching synthesis of TCR cDNA. TCRdb re-analysed the 5' RACE reads in MiXCR, keeping a single row per CDR3 protein. The sample includes about 320,000 distinct CDR3 sequences, 4% to 5.5% of them seen just once. Germline CDR1 and CDR2: SGHRS and YFSETQ. The CDR3 has 16 residues. Trimming pared 4 bases from V and 3 bases from J, leaving 14 bases between. The entry originates in a study of T cells after yellow fever vaccination. Turning to the study itself: The fractions with low cell numbers were processed using SMART-Seq v4 Ultra Low Input. Study-wide points: Researchers cautioned that FACS-sorted repertoires could harbor abundant clonotypes contaminating from the bulk population. It was the secondary response that reached its peak faster, day 5 versus 15, but it was weaker.

The receptor comes from a man between 18 and 35 years old who received the YFV17D yellow fever vaccine. The source was PBMCs, collected 15 days after the yellow fever booster vaccination. The chain uses TRBV5-1 and TRBJ2-6; D is unresolved. CDR3 loop: CASSPGPLGGANVLTF. In nucleotides, the CDR3 is TGCGCCAGCAGCCCCGGCCCCCTTGGTGGGGCCAACGTCCTGACTTTC.